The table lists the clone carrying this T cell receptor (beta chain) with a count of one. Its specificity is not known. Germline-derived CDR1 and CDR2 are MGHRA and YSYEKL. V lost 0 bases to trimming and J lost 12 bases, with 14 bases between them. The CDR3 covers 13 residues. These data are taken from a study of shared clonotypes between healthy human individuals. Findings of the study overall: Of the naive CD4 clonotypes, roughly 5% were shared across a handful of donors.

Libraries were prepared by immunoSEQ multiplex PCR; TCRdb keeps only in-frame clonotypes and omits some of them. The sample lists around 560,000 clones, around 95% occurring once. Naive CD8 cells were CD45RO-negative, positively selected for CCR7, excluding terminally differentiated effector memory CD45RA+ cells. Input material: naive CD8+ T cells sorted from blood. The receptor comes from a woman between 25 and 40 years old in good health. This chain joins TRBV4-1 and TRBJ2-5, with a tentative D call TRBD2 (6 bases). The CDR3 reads CASSQDWSGDEYF. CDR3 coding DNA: TGCGCCAGCAGCCAAGATTGGTCGGGAGACGAGTACTTC.